This T cell receptor beta chain appears in the sequencing data of a study of shared clonotypes between healthy human individuals. As for the study in general: Donors consisted of a couple of women and a few men between 18 and 49.

This CDR3 spans 14 amino acids. The junction had 1 base not matched to a gene; V was cut back by 2 bases and J by 2 bases. From germline, CDR1 is SGHNT and CDR2 YYREEE (reference sequence). General study findings and limits: A few donors shared approximately 5% of their naive CD4 clonotypes. Even with large depth, rarefaction showed that sorted-subset sequencing was incomplete. Generally, naive subsets (rather than memory subsets) showed larger estimated richness.

The repertoire was sequenced with immunoSEQ multiplex PCR; TCRdb's copy has only in-frame clones and lacks some. The sample consists of about a million clones, roughly 75% of them appearing once. About this clone itself: As yet, its antigen is unknown. The sample contains more than one DNA sequence encoding this CDR3.

The sample taken for sequencing was memory CD4+ T cells sorted from blood. Regarding subset: CD45RA-negative fraction. The chain uses TRBV5-4 and TRBJ2-5; TRBD1 matches at 9 bases. The source is a man between 18 and 29 years old in good health. This CDR3 reads CASSFGQGQETQYF. CDR3 coding DNA: TGTGCCAGCAGCTTCGGACAGGGGCAAGAGACCCAGTACTTC.